Below, 12 T cell receptor beta chains from the same sample are listed, as sequenced in a study of blood T cell repertoires in COVID-19. TCRdb's copy holds only in-frame clones and misses some; the assay was immunoSEQ multiplex PCR. This sample has 100,000 to 120,000 clones, with roughly 80% found just once. The source material was peripheral blood. The receptors come from a middle-aged man with acute or convalescent COVID-19.

This clone was observed a handful of times. The gene calls are TRBV30 and TRBJ2-1; 8 positions agree with TRBD2. The length of the CDR3 is 16 residues. The germline CDR1 and CDR2 sequences are GTSNPN and SVGIG (reference sequence). With 0 bases clipped from V and 0 bases from J, the junction kept 4 bases outside the gene matches. The CDR3: CAWSVAGGFSYNEQFF. The CDR3 DNA sequence: TGTGCCTGGAGTGTTGCGGGGGGATTCTCCTACAATGAGCAGTTCTTC. Based on the CDR3 plus reference TRBV30 and TRBJ2-1, the full variable domain is SQTIHQWPATLVQPVGSPLSLECTVEGTSNPNLYWYRQAAGRGLQLLFYSVGIGQISSEVPQNLSASRPQDRQFILSSKKLLLSDSGFYLCAWSVAGGFSYNEQFFGPGTRLTVL.

This clone was detected once. V usage is TRBV4-2 and J usage is TRBJ2-5, with TRBD1 matching over 9 bases. Germline values: CDR1 LGHNA, CDR2 YNFKEQ. V lost 4 bases, J lost 3 bases, and 9 bases stayed unmatched. The CDR3 spans 16 residues. The CDR3 sequence: CASSLVTGGKKETQYF. The CDR3, as DNA: TGTGCCAGCAGCCTAGTGACAGGGGGAAAAAAAGAGACCCAGTACTTC.

The genes are TRBV7-3 and TRBJ2-5; 9 bases agree with TRBD2. The CDR3 contains 15 residues. Trimming at V came to 4 bases and at J to 4 bases, leaving 7 bases not matched to a gene. Germline V gene lookup returns CDR1 SGHTA and CDR2 FQGTGA. CDR3 DNA sequence: TGTGCCAGCAGCTATCTCGGGACTAGCACAGAGACCCAGTACTTC. It is translated as CASSYLGTSTETQYF.

The chain links TRBV10-3 to TRBJ1-2; the D gene is possibly TRBD1 (6 bases). V dropped 6 bases and J dropped 1 base, with 15 bases sitting between them. This CDR3 comprises 15 residues. Germline-derived CDR1 and CDR2 are ENHRY and SYGVKD. The CDR3 loop reads CAISPSGGFNYGYTF. The CDR3 DNA follows: TGTGCCATCAGCCCCAGCGGGGGCTTTAACTATGGCTACACCTTC.

V usage is TRBV24-1 and J usage is TRBJ2-7; D might be TRBD1 (5 bases). Germline V lookup: CDR1 KGHDR, CDR2 SFDVKD. With 0 bases removed from V and 6 bases from J, the gap between germline ends came to 14 bases. The CDR3 extends over 15 amino acids. In DNA form, the CDR3 reads TGTGCCACCAGTGATTTGAGGCCCCAGGGCAGCGAGCAGTACGTC. It is translated as CATSDLRPQGSEQYV.

The chain joins TRBV25-1 to TRBJ1-2; 8 bases align to TRBD1. CDR1 and CDR2 (germline): MGHDK, SYGVNS. The V and J ends lost 6 bases and 8 bases, in that order; junction bases with no gene match: 5. CDR3 length: 12 residues. Written as DNA, the CDR3 is TGTGCCAGCAGAACAGGGGGTCGAGGCTACACCTTC. It yields the protein CASRTGGRGYTF.

The chain employs TRBV28 and TRBJ2-7; tentatively, D is TRBD1 (6 bases). The CDR3 contains 16 residues. Germline lookup yields CDR1 MDHEN and CDR2 SYDVKM. V was clipped by 5 bases and J by 5 bases, with 22 bases between them. The CDR3 nucleotides read TGTGCCAGCAGTGGTTCCCGATTGACAGGTGTCCACGAGCAGTACTTC. This translates into CASSGSRLTGVHEQYF.

The V gene is TRBV2, the J gene TRBJ2-3; maybe TRBD2 (5 bases). The V and J ends lost 4 bases and 7 bases respectively, with 21 bases between them. CDR1 and CDR2 (germline): SNHLY, FYNNEI. The CDR3 extends over 16 amino acids. In DNA, the CDR3 is TGTGCCAGCAGTGCGTCCGGGATACGCATCCCGAATACGCAGTATTTT. It specifies CASSASGIRIPNTQYF.

The chain carries TRBV29-1 and TRBJ2-7, with 7 positions matching TRBD1. This CDR3 contains 11 residues. The germline V gene encodes CDR1 SQVTM and CDR2 ANQGSEA. V was pared by 4 bases and J by 5 bases, with 2 bases of the junction left unmatched. The CDR3: CSVGGQNEQYF. For the CDR3, the DNA is TGCAGCGTTGGGGGACAGAACGAGCAGTACTTC.

The genes are TRBV14 and TRBJ1-1; possible D gene TRBD1, 6 bases. Per the germline V gene, CDR1 is SGHDN and CDR2 is FVKESK. The CDR3 totals 14 residues. The germline V and J ends were trimmed by 4 bases and 4 bases, with 13 bases remaining between them. The CDR3, as DNA: TGTGCCAGCAGCCGTCACAGGGAAATCACTGAAGCTTTCTTT. Protein sequence: CASSRHREITEAFF.

The V call is TRBV5-4, the J call TRBJ2-6, with D unresolved. In germline, CDR1 is SGHNT, CDR2 YYREEE (reference sequence). Trimming shortened V by 5 bases and J by 0 bases, and 9 bases separated the two germline ends. This CDR3 is built from 15 residues. The CDR3: CASRRSASGANVLTF. The CDR3 DNA reads as TGTGCCAGCAGACGCAGTGCCTCTGGGGCCAACGTCCTGACTTTC.

This chain links TRBV5-1 with TRBJ1-5, with TRBD1 as a possible D gene (5 bases). CDR1 and CDR2 (germline): SGHRS, YFSETQ. The CDR3 loop spans 12 amino acids. V gave up 10 bases and J gave up 7 bases, with 15 bases separating them. In DNA, the CDR3 is TGCGCCGGGACGGGGGGTGACCAGCCCCAGCATTTT. Translating it yields CAGTGGDQPQHF.